This entry lists 22 T cell receptor beta chains sequenced from one sample in a study of shared clonotypes between healthy human individuals. Generated by immunoSEQ multiplex PCR, the TCRdb table keeps only in-frame clones and is missing some. This sample has roughly 2,000,000 clones, with approximately 94% found just once. Naive CD8 populations comprised CD45RO-negative cells positively selected for CCR7, excluding terminally differentiated effector memory CD45RA+ cells. What was sequenced was naive CD8+ T cells sorted from blood. These TCRs come from a man aged 18 to 30 in good health.

The CDR3 sequence is CASSLGGLAGVFVDTQYF. CDR3 coding DNA: TGTGCCAGCAGCTTAGGTGGCCTAGCGGGAGTATTTGTCGATACGCAGTATTTT. The V call is TRBV7-2, the J call TRBJ2-3, with 10 nucleotides matching TRBD2. Germline trimming cut 1 base from V and 6 bases from J; bases unmatched to any gene: 13. In germline, CDR1 is SGHTA, CDR2 FQGNSA. The CDR3 has 18 amino acids.

The rearrangement uses TRBV10-2 and TRBJ2-5, with D perhaps matching TRBD2 (5 bases). Germline lookup yields CDR1 WSHSY and CDR2 SAAADI. With 3 bases removed from V and 11 bases from J, the gap between germline ends came to 10 bases. The CDR3 is 11 amino acids. As DNA, the CDR3 is TGCGCCAGCAGTGATATTGGGGAGCAGTACTTC. Protein product: CASSDIGEQYF.

The chain employs TRBV29-1 and TRBJ2-3; D might be TRBD1 (6 bases). Trimming took 7 bases from V and 6 from J, leaving 17 bases between them. Germline V gene sequence: CDR1 SQVTM, CDR2 ANQGSEA. The CDR3 runs 13 residues. The CDR3 is CSGTEAPKDTQYF. Here the CDR3 DNA reads TGCAGCGGGACAGAAGCCCCTAAGGATACGCAGTATTTT.

CDR3 sequence reads: CASTGPRVFDGYTF. The CDR3 DNA reads as TGTGCCAGCACCGGCCCCAGGGTTTTCGATGGCTACACCTTC. The chain combines TRBV7-9 with TRBJ1-2; tentative D call: TRBD1 (5 bases). Trimming pared 7 bases from V and 6 bases from J, leaving 18 bases between. Germline CDR1 SEHNR, CDR2 FQNEAQ (reference sequence). The length of the CDR3 is 14 residues.

The genes are TRBV7-9 and TRBJ2-3; D remains unclear. Between the trimmed V and J ends, which lost 4 bases and 0 bases, there was a span of 14 bases. The CDR3 has 16 amino acids. Germline CDR1 is SEHNR and CDR2 is FQNEAQ (reference sequence). The CDR3 region is CASSYPDPTSTDTQYF. CDR3 nucleotide sequence: TGTGCCAGCAGCTACCCCGACCCCACGAGCACAGATACGCAGTATTTT.

This clone was counted a single time. This sequence joins TRBV4-1 and TRBJ2-7; D is ambiguous. This CDR3 comprises 14 residues. The germline V gene has CDR1 MGHRA and CDR2 YSYEKL. Trimming took 0 bases from V and 2 from J, leaving 8 bases between them. CDR3 sequence reads: CASSQDPSTYEQYF. CDR3 in DNA: TGCGCCAGCAGCCAAGATCCTAGTACCTACGAGCAGTACTTC.

V is TRBV15 and J is TRBJ2-7; weak D call: TRBD1 (6 bases). From germline, CDR1 is LNHNV and CDR2 YYDKDF (reference sequence). This CDR3 has 15 amino acids. V shed 1 base and J shed 0 bases, with 10 bases lying between them. CDR3 sequence: CATSRARDISYEQYF. The CDR3 DNA sequence: TGTGCCACCAGCAGAGCCCGGGACATCTCCTACGAGCAGTACTTC.

V is TRBV7-2 and J is TRBJ2-5, with D possibly matching TRBD2 (6 bases). The V and J ends lost 1 base and 3 bases respectively, with 15 bases between them. The CDR3 covers 16 residues. Germline V CDR1 and CDR2: SGHTA, FQGNSA. The CDR3 DNA reads TGTGCCAGCAGCTTAGGAGTTACTAGCAGTGAAGAGACCCAGTACTTC. Translated, it gives CASSLGVTSSEETQYF. Combining the CDR3 with reference TRBV7-2 and TRBJ2-5 gives the whole variable domain GAGVSQSPSNKVTEKGKDVELRCDPISGHTALYWYRQSLGQGLEFLIYFQGNSAPDKSGLPSDRFSAERTGGSVSTLTIQRTQQEDSAVYLCASSLGVTSSEETQYFGPGTRLLVL.

CDR3 nucleotide sequence: TGTGCCATCAGTGAGGGGGACCGCTCTGGAAACACCATATATTTT. As protein: CAISEGDRSGNTIYF. The chain is built from TRBV10-3 and TRBJ1-3; the D gene is possibly TRBD1 (5 bases). This CDR3 spans 15 amino acids. With 2 bases removed from V and 0 bases from J, the gap between germline ends came to 8 bases. The germline gives CDR1 ENHRY, CDR2 SYGVKD.

The chain combines TRBV5-6 with TRBJ2-5; 12 positions match TRBD2. V dropped 4 bases and J dropped 5; count of bases not matched to a gene: 0. The CDR3 runs to 13 residues. Germline V gene sequence: CDR1 SGHDT, CDR2 YYEEEE. CDR3 in amino acids: CASSGTSGETQYF. For the CDR3, the DNA is TGTGCCAGCAGCGGGACTAGCGGGGAGACCCAGTACTTC.

The chain has TRBV4-1 and TRBJ1-5, with a possible D match to TRBD1 (5 bases). CDR3 size: 17 residues. Germline CDR1 reads MGHRA; CDR2 reads YSYEKL. V was trimmed by 1 base and J by 5 bases, leaving 18 bases between them. The CDR3 DNA sequence: TGCGCCAGCAGCCAAGGATGGGGGGAGACTAATTATCAGCCCCAGCATTTT. Amino acids: CASSQGWGETNYQPQHF.

The chain carries TRBV7-9 and TRBJ2-5; TRBD2 matches at 12 bases. V was clipped by 5 bases and J by 5 bases; unmatched bases: 6. CDR1 and CDR2 (germline): SEHNR, FQNEAQ (reference sequence). The CDR3 has 15 amino acids. The CDR3 region has the DNA TGTGCCAGCAGCACTTCCCTAGCGGGAGGGGAGACCCAGTACTTC. Translating it yields CASSTSLAGGETQYF. The variable domain in full, completed from reference TRBV7-9 and TRBJ2-5, reads DTGVSQNPRHKITKRGQNVTFRCDPISEHNRLYWYRQTLGQGPEFLTYFQNEAQLEKSRLLSDRFSAERPKGSFSTLEIQRTEQGDSAMYLCASSTSLAGGETQYFGPGTRLLVL.

This chain connects TRBV27 to TRBJ1-2; weak D call: TRBD1 (5 bases). From germline, CDR1 is MNHEY and CDR2 SMNVEV (reference sequence). The CDR3 runs 14 residues. Trimming pared 4 bases from V and 4 bases from J, leaving 13 bases between. The CDR3 DNA is TGTGCCAGCAGTTCGTGGGGCGCCAGCTATGGCTACACCTTC. It encodes CASSSWGASYGYTF.

This chain joins TRBV9 and TRBJ2-5, with TRBD2 identical over 16 bases. Unmatched junction bases numbered 7, after V lost 4 bases and J lost 4 bases. The CDR3 length is 17 residues. The germline V gene has CDR1 SGDLS and CDR2 YYNGEE. The DNA of the CDR3 is TGTGCCAGCAGCCCGGGACTAGCGGGGGGGCCCCCAGAGACCCAGTACTTC. Translation: CASSPGLAGGPPETQYF.

This chain links TRBV7-6 with TRBJ2-7; TRBD2 aligns across 14 bases. CDR1 is SGHVS, CDR2 FNYEAQ, per germline. The CDR3 covers 14 residues. V lost 5 bases and J lost 8; bases outside the gene matches: 5. CDR3 in DNA: TGTGCCAGCAGCCCCGGGACTAGCGGGGGCCAGCAGTACTTC. Amino acid sequence: CASSPGTSGGQQYF.

The chain employs TRBV7-9 and TRBJ2-1; D gene ambiguous. The V and J ends lost 6 bases and 7 bases respectively, with 10 bases between them. The CDR3 runs to 12 residues. The germline CDR1 and CDR2 sequences are SEHNR and FQNEAQ (reference sequence). CDR3 DNA: TGTGCCAGCAGTATAGGGAATAATGAGCAGTTCTTC. It translates to CASSIGNNEQFF.

In the case of this clone: This specimen includes other DNA sequences encoding the same CDR3. V usage is TRBV10-3 and J usage is TRBJ2-7; TRBD1 agrees at 7 bases. The CDR3 runs to 10 residues. V lost 9 bases and J lost 5; bases outside the gene matches: 1. Germline-derived CDR1 and CDR2 are ENHRY and SYGVKD. The CDR3: CAIGTDEQYF. The CDR3 coding sequence is TGTGCCATAGGGACAGACGAGCAGTACTTC.

CDR3: CASSMTGDYYGYTF. Written as DNA, the CDR3 is TGTGCCAGTAGTATGACAGGGGACTACTATGGCTACACCTTC. This sequence joins TRBV19 and TRBJ1-2; 8 bases agree with TRBD1. The CDR3 has 14 residues. Germline V gene sequence: CDR1 LNHDA, CDR2 SQIVND (reference sequence). J lost 3 bases, V lost 3 bases, and 3 bases had no gene match.

The chain joins TRBV11-2 to TRBJ2-5; D may be TRBD2 (5 bases). The CDR3 contains 14 residues. The germline V and J ends were trimmed by 4 bases and 5 bases, with 14 bases remaining between them. Germline loops: CDR1 SGHAT, CDR2 FQNNGV. CDR3 region: CASSSWELDETQYF. As DNA, the CDR3 is TGTGCCAGCAGCTCTTGGGAGTTGGATGAGACCCAGTACTTC.

This chain links TRBV2 with TRBJ2-3, with TRBD1 matching over 11 bases. The V and J ends lost 3 bases and 2 bases, in that order; junction bases with no gene match: 4. CDR3 size: 16 residues. The germline V gene encodes CDR1 SNHLY and CDR2 FYNNEI. CDR3 protein: CASSEGGQGATDTQYF. The CDR3 DNA reads as TGTGCCAGCAGTGAGGGAGGACAGGGGGCCACAGATACGCAGTATTTT.

The rearrangement links TRBV23-1 to TRBJ2-5; 11 nucleotides line up with TRBD1. TRBV23-1 is annotated as an ORF whose role is uncertain. The J segment lost 4 bases and the V segment lost 2 bases, leaving 6 bases of the junction unmatched. The CDR3 runs to 16 residues. CDR3 sequence: CASSQPGQGVPETQYF. CDR3 nucleotides: TGCGCCAGCAGTCAACCGGGACAGGGGGTTCCAGAGACCCAGTACTTC.

This clone was found once. V usage is TRBV27 and J usage is TRBJ2-7, with 8 bases aligning to TRBD2. J gave up 2 bases and V 3 bases, and 12 bases lay outside the gene matches. Germline V gene lookup returns CDR1 MNHEY and CDR2 SMNVEV (reference sequence). The length of the CDR3 is 17 residues. CDR3 loop: CASSFLPGGLSPYEQYF. The CDR3 DNA reads TGTGCCAGCAGTTTTCTCCCGGGAGGGCTAAGCCCCTACGAGCAGTACTTC.